The 13 T cell receptor beta chains below all came from one sample that was sequenced in a study of shared clonotypes between healthy human individuals. CD45RO negativity and positive selection for CCR7 defined naive CD8 cells, a population that excluded terminally differentiated effector memory CD45RA+ cells. Profiled with immunoSEQ multiplex PCR; TCRdb holds only in-frame clones, not every one. The sample yields approximately 740,000 clones, about 92% seen once. Sequencing was done on a sample of naive CD8+ T cells sorted from blood. The source is a man aged 30-40 years in good health.

The chain uses TRBV7-9 and TRBJ2-7, with 7 bases aligning to TRBD2. After removal of 2 bases from V and 0 bases from J, the junction contained 4 bases not matched to a gene. Germline CDR1 reads SEHNR; CDR2 reads FQNEAQ (reference sequence). The CDR3 totals 15 residues. CDR3 in amino acids: CASSLLADLSYEQYF. The CDR3 DNA sequence: TGTGCCAGCAGCTTACTAGCGGACCTCTCCTACGAGCAGTACTTC.

CDR3 region: CASSLDRTYEQYF. DNA for the CDR3: TGTGCCAGCAGTCTAGACAGGACCTACGAGCAGTACTTC. V is TRBV7-2 and J is TRBJ2-7, with D perhaps TRBD1 (6 bases). V lost 6 bases and J 2 bases, leaving 11 bases between the germline ends. Germline-derived CDR1 and CDR2 are SGHTA and FQGNSA. CDR3 size: 13 residues.

The gene calls are TRBV9 and TRBJ2-7, with TRBD2 as a possible D gene (6 bases). The CDR3 consists of 16 residues. The V gene lost 3 bases and the J gene lost 6 bases, with 22 bases spanning the gap. The germline gives CDR1 SGDLS, CDR2 YYNGEE. The CDR3 DNA follows: TGTGCCAGCAGCGCTCGGGCTGGGGGACTCGTCTCCGAGCAGTACTTC. It specifies CASSARAGGLVSEQYF.

Of note for this clone: At the DNA level, this CDR3 is encoded by other sequences in the same sample as well. This sequence joins TRBV7-9 and TRBJ1-1; possible D gene TRBD1, 5 bases. Germline V lookup: CDR1 SEHNR, CDR2 FQNEAQ (reference sequence). This CDR3 spans 12 amino acids. Trimming left V 2 bases short and J 4 bases short, with 5 bases between. The CDR3, as DNA: TGTGCCAGCAGCTTAACAGGCACTGAAGCTTTCTTT. Translated, it gives CASSLTGTEAFF.

The J gene is TRBJ2-1, the V gene TRBV27; the D is unclear. In germline, CDR1 is MNHEY, CDR2 SMNVEV (reference sequence). This CDR3 contains 14 residues. The V end was cut by 6 bases, the J end by 3 bases, with 12 bases between. The CDR3 DNA reads as TGTGCCAGCAGAAATATCGCGTACTACAATGAGCAGTTCTTC. Its protein is CASRNIAYYNEQFF.

In its sample, this clone was seen once. The chain links TRBV10-3 to TRBJ2-1; perhaps TRBD2 as D (5 bases). There are 10 residues in the CDR3. Germline V gene lookup returns CDR1 ENHRY and CDR2 SYGVKD. Deletions cut 9 bases from V and 9 bases from J, with 9 bases between. The CDR3 here is CAIGSTEQFF. The CDR3 nucleotides are TGTGCCATTGGGAGTACTGAGCAGTTCTTC.

V usage is TRBV5-1 and J usage is TRBJ2-3; D unresolved. The V end was cut by 2 bases, the J end by 1 base, with 8 bases between. Germline values: CDR1 SGHRS, CDR2 YFSETQ. This CDR3 spans 14 amino acids. The CDR3 region is CASSLTVGTDTQYF. The DNA for the CDR3 is TGCGCCAGCAGCTTAACGGTTGGCACAGATACGCAGTATTTT.

The rearrangement joins TRBV4-3 to TRBJ1-4, with TRBD1 as a possible D gene (5 bases). The CDR3 extends over 18 amino acids. Germline V CDR1 and CDR2: LGHNA, YSLEER. V gave up 0 bases and J gave up 8 bases, with 22 bases separating them. CDR3 amino acids: CASSQDPPPSGWSEKLFF. The CDR3 coding sequence is TGCGCCAGCAGCCAAGATCCCCCCCCATCAGGGTGGAGCGAAAAACTGTTTTTT.

The chain links TRBV19 to TRBJ1-5; 7 nucleotides line up with TRBD1. From germline, CDR1 is LNHDA and CDR2 SQIVND (reference sequence). The length of the CDR3 is 14 residues. Trimming removed 5 bases from V and 6 bases from J; junction bases left unmatched: 7. The CDR3, as DNA: TGTGCCAGTAGTGCCTGGACAGGATCTCAGCCCCAGCATTTT. Residues: CASSAWTGSQPQHF.

As concerns this clone: The same CDR3 can be traced to other DNA sequences in this sample. The chain uses TRBV7-8 and TRBJ2-7; 10 nucleotides agree with TRBD2. The germline gives CDR1 SGHVS, CDR2 FQNEAQ. This CDR3 is 14 amino acids long. V was pared by 5 bases and J by 0 bases, with 1 base of the junction left unmatched. This CDR3 is CASSPSGSSYEQYF. Written as DNA, the CDR3 is TGTGCCAGCAGCCCTAGCGGGAGCTCCTACGAGCAGTACTTC.

This rearrangement joins TRBV7-9 to TRBJ1-2, with TRBD1 identical over 7 bases. The CDR3 has 15 residues. With 1 base clipped from V and 4 bases from J, the junction kept 6 bases outside the gene matches. The germline CDR1 and CDR2 sequences are SEHNR and FQNEAQ (reference sequence). The CDR3 nucleotides read TGTGCCAGCAGCTTAGTGGCAGGGGGAGGCTATGGCTACACCTTC. Encoded protein: CASSLVAGGGYGYTF.

This chain joins TRBV4-3 and TRBJ2-7, with D unclear. Germline V gene lookup returns CDR1 LGHNA and CDR2 YSLEER. Trimming shortened V by 0 bases and J by 3 bases, and 12 bases separated the two germline ends. This CDR3 spans 15 amino acids. CDR3 bases: TGCGCCAGCAGCCAAGAAACACAGCGACGCTACGAGCAGTACTTC. Translation gives CASSQETQRRYEQYF.

The J gene is TRBJ2-4, the V gene TRBV18; D perhaps matches TRBD1 (6 bases). Deletions cut 2 bases from V and 5 bases from J, with 16 bases between. The germline gives CDR1 KGHSH, CDR2 LQKENI. The CDR3 runs to 16 residues. The CDR3 DNA sequence: TGTGCCAGCTCACCAGGGGGCGCGGATCTCCAAAACATTCAGTACTTC. It specifies CASSPGGADLQNIQYF.